What follows describes a single T cell receptor beta chain. This entry belongs to a study of CDR3 diversity in severe acne. Losses at the gene ends were 4 bases for V and 1 base for J; bases not matched to a gene: 2. Germline values: CDR1 SGHRS, CDR2 YFSETQ. The CDR3 length is 14 residues. TCRdb ran MiXCR on the PCR reads and lists one entry per CDR3 protein. The sample lists 90,000 or so distinct CDR3 sequences; 45% to 55% were seen once. This TCR was sampled from a male donor in good health, serving as a control. Sample: blood. The chain uses TRBV5-1 and TRBJ1-1; 9 nucleotides agree with TRBD1. The CDR3: CASSPGQGNTEAFF. For the CDR3, the DNA is TGCGCCAGCAGCCCGGGACAGGGGAACACTGAAGCTTTCTTT.